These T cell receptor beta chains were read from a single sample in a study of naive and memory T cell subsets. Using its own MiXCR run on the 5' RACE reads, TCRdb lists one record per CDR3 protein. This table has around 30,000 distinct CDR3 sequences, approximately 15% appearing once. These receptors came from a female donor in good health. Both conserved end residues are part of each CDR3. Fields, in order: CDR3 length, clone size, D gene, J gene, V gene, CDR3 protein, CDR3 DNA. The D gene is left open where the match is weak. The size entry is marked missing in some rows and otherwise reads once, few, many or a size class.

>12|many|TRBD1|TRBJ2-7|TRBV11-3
CASSRTGDEQYF
TGTGCCAGCAGCCGGACAGGGGACGAGCAGTACTTC
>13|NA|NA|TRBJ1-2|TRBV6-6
CASSFAGEEGYTF
TGTGCCAGCAGTTTTGCAGGGGAAGAGGGCTACACCTTC
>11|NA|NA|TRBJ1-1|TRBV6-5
CASSRGPEAFF
TGTGCCAGCAGCCGCGGCCCTGAAGCTTTCTTT
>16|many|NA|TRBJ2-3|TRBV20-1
CSARDVLALPGDTQYF
TGCAGTGCTAGAGATGTGCTAGCCCTCCCTGGAGATACGCAGTATTTT
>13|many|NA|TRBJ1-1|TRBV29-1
CSGRGQVDTEAFF
TGCAGCGGAAGAGGGCAGGTGGACACTGAAGCTTTCTTT
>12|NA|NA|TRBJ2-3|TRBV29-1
CSVEGITDTQYF
TGCAGCGTTGAGGGAATCACAGATACGCAGTATTTT
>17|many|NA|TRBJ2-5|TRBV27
CASSVYGEGFEQETQYF
TGTGCCAGCAGTGTTTACGGGGAAGGGTTTGAGCAAGAGACCCAGTACTTC
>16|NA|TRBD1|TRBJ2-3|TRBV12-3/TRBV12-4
CASSSGQGVLTDTQYF
TGTGCCAGCAGTTCCGGACAGGGGGTCTTAACAGATACGCAGTATTTT
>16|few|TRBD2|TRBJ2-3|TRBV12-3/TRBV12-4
CASSLPRTSGADTQYF
TGTGCCAGCAGTTTACCCCGGACTAGCGGGGCAGATACGCAGTATTTT
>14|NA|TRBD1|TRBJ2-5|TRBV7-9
CASSGTGDGETQYF
TGTGCCAGCAGCGGGACAGGGGACGGAGAGACCCAGTACTTC
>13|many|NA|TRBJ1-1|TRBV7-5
CISVSEASTEAFF
NA
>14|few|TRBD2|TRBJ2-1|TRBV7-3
CASSLRLAGGEQFF
TGTGCCAGCAGCTTAAGACTAGCTGGAGGGGAGCAGTTCTTC
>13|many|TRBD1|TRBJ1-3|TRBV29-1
CSAGQSPGNTIYF
TGCAGCGCGGGACAGTCTCCTGGAAACACCATATATTTT
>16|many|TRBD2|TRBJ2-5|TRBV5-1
CASSSLGGGIQETQYF
TGCGCCAGCAGCTCCCTTGGGGGAGGGATACAAGAGACCCAGTACTTC
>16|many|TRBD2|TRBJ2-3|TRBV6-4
CASSDGSGGVADTQYF
TGTGCCAGCAGTGACGGTAGCGGGGGGGTTGCAGATACGCAGTATTTT
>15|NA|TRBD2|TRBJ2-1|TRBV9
CASSAAGGQAREQFF
TGTGCCAGCAGCGCAGCGGGGGGGCAGGCGAGGGAGCAGTTCTTC
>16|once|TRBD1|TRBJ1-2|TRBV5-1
CASSLAIQGGDYGYTF
TGCGCCAGCAGCTTGGCCATACAGGGGGGCGACTATGGCTACACCTTC
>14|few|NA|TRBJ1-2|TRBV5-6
CASSFPGLGYGYTF
TGTGCCAGCAGCTTTCCAGGGTTAGGGTATGGCTACACCTTC
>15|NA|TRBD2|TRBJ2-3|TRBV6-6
CASNRGLAGTDTQYF
TGTGCCAGCAACCGCGGACTAGCGGGCACAGATACGCAGTATTTT
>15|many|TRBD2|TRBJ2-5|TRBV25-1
CASSDLAGLQETQYF
TGTGCCAGCAGTGATCTAGCGGGGCTCCAAGAGACCCAGTACTTC
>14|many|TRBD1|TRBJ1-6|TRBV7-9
CASNGDSANSPLHF
TGTGCCAGCAACGGGGACAGTGCTAATTCACCCCTCCACTTT
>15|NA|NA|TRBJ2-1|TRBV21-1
CASSSCWTGENEQFF
TGTGCCAGCAGCTCATGCTGGACGGGGGAGAATGAGCAGTTCTTC
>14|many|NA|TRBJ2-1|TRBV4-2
CASSQEGSSRGQFF
TGTGCCAGCAGCCAAGAGGGTAGTTCGAGGGGGCAGTTCTTC
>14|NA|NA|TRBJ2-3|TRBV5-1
CASSLVAGTDTQYF
TGCGCCAGCAGCTTGGTGGCGGGAACAGATACGCAGTATTTT
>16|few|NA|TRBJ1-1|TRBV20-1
CSAIFIPGSMNTEAFF
TGCAGTGCCATTTTCATACCGGGATCTATGAACACTGAAGCTTTCTTT
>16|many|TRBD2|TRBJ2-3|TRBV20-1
CSARDLTSGGPDTQYF
TGCAGTGCTAGAGATCTCACATCGGGGGGGCCGGATACGCAGTATTTT
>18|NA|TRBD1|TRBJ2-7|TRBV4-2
CASSQFAAGTGGGYEQYF
TGTGCCAGCAGCCAGTTTGCTGCCGGGACAGGGGGTGGCTACGAGCAGTACTTC
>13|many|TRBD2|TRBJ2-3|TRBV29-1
CSVLGLAPDTQYF
TGCAGCGTGCTGGGACTAGCTCCAGATACGCAGTATTTT
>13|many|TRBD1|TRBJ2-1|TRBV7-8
CASSLSGDRVKFF
TGTGCCAGCAGCCTAAGCGGGGACAGGGTGAAGTTCTTC
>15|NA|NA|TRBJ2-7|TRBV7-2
CASSSLRGQSYEQYF
TGTGCCAGCAGCTCTTTGAGAGGACAGTCCTACGAGCAGTACTTC
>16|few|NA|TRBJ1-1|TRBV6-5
CASSYGSRLRVTEAFF
TGTGCCAGCAGTTACGGGAGTAGACTGAGGGTAACTGAAGCTTTCTTT
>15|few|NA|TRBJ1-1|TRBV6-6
CASSYNPGMNTEAFF
TGTGCCAGCAGTTACAACCCAGGGATGAACACTGAAGCTTTCTTT
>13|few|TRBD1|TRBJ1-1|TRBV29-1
CSGDGTVNTEAFF
TGCAGCGGGGACGGGACAGTGAACACTGAAGCTTTCTTT
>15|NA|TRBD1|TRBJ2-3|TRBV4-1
CASSQVDRDTDTQYF
TGCGCCAGCAGCCAAGTGGACAGGGACACAGATACGCAGTATTTT
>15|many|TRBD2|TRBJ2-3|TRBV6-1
CASSEVRGGADTQYF
TGTGCCAGCAGTGAAGTGCGGGGGGGAGCAGATACGCAGTATTTT
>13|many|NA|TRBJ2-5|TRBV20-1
CSAKLTAQETQYF
TGCAGCGCGAAGTTGACCGCGCAAGAGACCCAGTACTTC
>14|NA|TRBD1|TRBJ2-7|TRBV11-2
CASSLGTGGYEQYF
TGTGCCAGCAGCTTAGGGACAGGGGGTTACGAGCAGTACTTC
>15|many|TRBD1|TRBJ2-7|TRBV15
CATSRDRDRDYEQYF
TGTGCCACCAGCAGAGATAGGGACAGGGACTACGAGCAGTACTTC
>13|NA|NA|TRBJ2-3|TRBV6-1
CASVPRHTDTQYF
TGTGCCAGCGTACCGCGCCATACAGATACGCAGTATTTT
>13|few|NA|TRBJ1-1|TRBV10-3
CAISESWGPEAFF
TGTGCCATCAGTGAGTCTTGGGGTCCTGAAGCTTTCTTT
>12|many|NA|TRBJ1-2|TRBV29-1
CSVDQGPYGYTF
TGCAGCGTTGACCAGGGGCCGTATGGCTACACCTTC